The present TCR beta chain was sequenced within a study of blood T cell repertoires in COVID-19. This CDR3 spans 15 amino acids. V was cut by 4 bases and J by 9 bases, with 17 bases left in between. Germline assignment: CDR1 SGHDT and CDR2 YYEEEE. Clones were sequenced by immunoSEQ multiplex PCR, and TCRdb holds only the in-frame ones, with some missing. The sample lists approximately 470,000 clones; approximately 90% were seen once. This sequence was found in a woman aged 18 to 35 who had recovered from COVID-19. The source material was PBMCs or T cells enriched from blood (not recorded which). This rearrangement joins TRBV5-6 to TRBJ1-6, with no clear D. This chain's CDR3 is CASSPGREIGSPLHF. CDR3 nucleotides: TGTGCCAGCAGCCCAGGCCGGGAGATTGGTTCACCCCTCCACTTT.